Below, 15 T cell receptor beta chains from the same sample are listed, as sequenced in a study of molecular identifiers for immune sequencing clone quantification. MiXCR, run by TCRdb on the PCR reads, gives a single entry per CDR3 protein. The data show 300,000 to 350,000 distinct CDR3 sequences, about a fifth seen once. The material sequenced was naive CD8+ T cells from blood, with Jurkat cell RNA spiked in. Stated subset: FACS-sorted CD8+CD4-CCR7+CD45RA+ naive T cells. Source of these receptors: a human donor in good health. Some libraries in this study had Jurkat cell RNA spiked in.

With respect to this clonotype: This clone may be a read error of a much larger clone one base away. The CDR3 DNA reads TGCGCCAGCAGTGACACGGGACAGTATGACTTC. Translating gives CASSDTGQYDF. The chain links TRBV10-1 to TRBJ2-7; 7 positions agree with TRBD1. The CDR3 has 11 amino acids. Looked up from germline, CDR1 is WNHNN and CDR2 is SYGVQD (reference sequence).

For this clonotype: Being one base from a much bigger clone, this may be a read error. The CDR3 does not end in the conserved phenylalanine or tryptophan, so this is likely a read error. The DNA for the CDR3 is TGCGCCAGCAGCTCACCGGGACAGGGGGCGAACACTGAAGCTTTCCTT. Encoded protein: CASSSPGQGANTEAFL. The J gene is TRBJ1-1, the V gene TRBV5-1; 12 nucleotides align to TRBD1. CDR1 is SGHRS, CDR2 YFSETQ, per germline. The CDR3 is 16 amino acids. The ends lost 3 bases at V and 1 base at J; junction bases unmatched: 4.

The table lists this clonotype with a few counts. CDR3 region: CASSRGSGLNEQYF. CDR3 in DNA: TGTGCCAGCAGCCGCGGTAGCGGCCTCAACGAGCAGTACTTC. The chain joins TRBV7-6 to TRBJ2-7, with TRBD2 as a possible D gene (6 bases). Germline loops: CDR1 SGHVS, CDR2 FNYEAQ. Trimming removed 5 bases at V and 5 bases at J, with 16 bases between. CDR3 size: 14 residues.

This chain connects TRBV12-3 or TRBV12-4 to TRBJ1-1, with a tentative D call TRBD1 (5 bases). The V end lost 5 bases, the J end lost 2 bases, and 12 bases lay between the germline ends. The CDR3 runs 14 residues. CDR3: CASSPERGNTEAFF. The CDR3 DNA reads TGTGCCAGCAGTCCAGAGAGGGGAAACACTGAAGCTTTCTTT.

This clonotype was observed many times. In DNA form, the CDR3 reads TGTGCCAGCATTGGGAGCACAGATACGCAGTATTTT. This codes for CASIGSTDTQYF. The chain combines TRBV7-9 with TRBJ2-3; D is unclear. Germline assignment: CDR1 SEHNR and CDR2 FQNEAQ (reference sequence). This CDR3 comprises 12 residues. Trimming took 7 bases from V and 0 from J, leaving 5 bases between them.

This clonotype was found many times. The rearrangement joins TRBV7-9 to TRBJ2-3; perhaps TRBD2 as D (6 bases). Germline lookup yields CDR1 SEHNR and CDR2 FQNEAQ (reference sequence). V dropped 4 bases and J dropped 2 bases, with 22 bases sitting between them. CDR3 size: 18 residues. In DNA, the CDR3 is TGTGCCAGCAGCTGGTTAGAGGGAGGCACGTTGGACACAGATACGCAGTATTTT. It codes for CASSWLEGGTLDTDTQYF.

There are many counts of this clonotype. The CDR3, as DNA: TGTGCCAGTAGTATCAGCAGTATCGGTAGTCAGCCCCAGCATTTT. Amino acid sequence: CASSISSIGSQPQHF. This sequence joins TRBV19 and TRBJ1-5; D gene ambiguous. This CDR3 comprises 15 residues. Trimming took 3 bases from V and 6 from J, leaving 15 bases between them. The germline V gene encodes CDR1 LNHDA and CDR2 SQIVND (reference sequence).

In the case of this clonotype: This clone may be a read error of a much larger clone one base away. In nucleotides, the CDR3 is TGTGCCAGCAGTTGGACAGGGTTTCGCGGGCAGTACTTC. Its protein is CASSWTGFRGQYF. The chain is built from TRBV6-5 and TRBJ2-7, with 8 bases lining up with TRBD1. CDR3 length: 13 residues. Trimming removed 4 bases from V and 9 bases from J; junction bases left unmatched: 8. CDR1 is MNHEY, CDR2 SVGAGI, per germline.

Points on this clonotype: This may be a read error, as it is one base from a much larger clone. The CDR3 here is CASSRGWSYERYF. As DNA, the CDR3 is TGTGCCAGCAGCCGGGGGTGGTCCTACGAGCGGTACTTC. The J gene is TRBJ2-7, the V gene TRBV3-1; possibly TRBD1 or TRBD2 for D (5 bases each). Germline V gene sequence: CDR1 LGHDT, CDR2 YNNKEL (reference sequence). The CDR3 loop spans 13 amino acids.

For this clonotype: Given a much more abundant clone one base away, this may be a read error. The rearrangement uses TRBV13 and TRBJ2-3, with 12 bases lining up with TRBD2. With V trimmed by 8 bases and J by 3 bases, 6 bases remained unmatched. This CDR3 is 15 amino acids long. Germline CDR1 and CDR2: PRHDT and FYEKMQ (reference sequence). The CDR3: CASWLAGGVTDTQYF. The CDR3 bases are TGTGCCAGCTGGCTAGCGGGGGGGGTGACAGATACGCAGTATTTT.

This clonotype was seen a single time. This may be a read error: a much more frequent sequence differs by one nucleotide. The CDR3 reads CASSFWLTENGDEQYF. CDR3 in DNA: TGTGCCAGCAGTTTCTGGCTGACAGAAAACGGGGACGAGCAGTACTTC. This chain joins TRBV28 and TRBJ2-7; perhaps D is TRBD1 or TRBD2 (5 bases each). The V end was cut by 3 bases, the J end by 5 bases, with 20 bases between. The CDR3 is 16 amino acids. Germline V gives CDR1 MDHEN, CDR2 SYDVKM.

This clonotype showed up just a few times. The J gene is TRBJ2-7, the V gene TRBV11-1, with D unclear. This CDR3 region has 16 residues. Trimming took 4 bases from V and 3 from J, leaving 19 bases between them. Germline V gene sequence: CDR1 SGHAT, CDR2 FQDESV (reference sequence). The CDR3: CASSSTPAARGYEQYF. In DNA form, the CDR3 reads TGTGCCAGCAGCTCGACCCCGGCGGCTAGAGGCTACGAGCAGTACTTC.

In DNA, the CDR3 is TGTGCCAGCAGAGGTACAGGGGGCGGATCGAATGAAAAACTGTTTTTT. Its protein is CASRGTGGGSNEKLFF. This chain uses TRBV2 with TRBJ1-4, with 9 nucleotides matching TRBD1. In germline, CDR1 is SNHLY, CDR2 FYNNEI. The CDR3 contains 16 residues. The V and J ends lost 6 bases and 5 bases, in that order; junction bases with no gene match: 10.

The gene calls are TRBV13 and TRBJ2-5; the D call may be TRBD1 or TRBD2 (5 bases each). Germline values: CDR1 PRHDT, CDR2 FYEKMQ (reference sequence). Trimming pared 5 bases from V and 2 bases from J, leaving 15 bases between. The length of the CDR3 is 15 residues. CDR3 in DNA: TGTGCCAGCAGCCCCCGGTGGGGGATACAAGAGACCCAGTACTTC. This translates into CASSPRWGIQETQYF. The full variable domain, completed using reference TRBV13 and TRBJ2-5, is AAGVIQSPRHLIKEKRETATLKCYPIPRHDTVYWYQQGPGQDPQFLISFYEKMQSDKGSIPDRFSAQQFSDYHSELNMSSLELGDSALYFCASSPRWGIQETQYFGPGTRLLVL.

A word on this clonotype: This clone may be a read error of a much larger clone one base away. This rearrangement joins TRBV25-1 to TRBJ1-5; D call uncertain. In germline, CDR1 is MGHDK, CDR2 SYGVNS. CDR3 length equals 13 residues. With 4 bases removed from V and 7 bases from J, the gap between germline ends came to 11 bases. In nucleotides, the CDR3 is TGTGCCAGCAGTGTAGGGCCCGGGCAGCCCCAGCATTTT. Translation gives CASSVGPGQPQHF.